This TCR beta chain appears in the sequencing data of a study of cytomegalovirus exposure and HLA in healthy donors. Study as a whole: Early released data comprised some 91 million unique TCRs from HLA-typed donors. The study's findings and limits: Later on, an analysis found that several of the most significant clusters appeared to be linked to common viral pathogens, which included parvovirus B19. Cytomegalovirus association was assigned to about 150 TCR beta chains.

Comments on this clone: The target antigen is unknown.

PCR was performed using 60 Vbeta and 13 Jbeta primers. Methods used by the authors: The count from a later analysis was roughly 80 million unique TCR beta chains, 9 million to 12 million of them shared. Measured with immunoSEQ multiplex PCR; TCRdb has only the in-frame clones, and not every one. The V and J calls and clone size are taken from that table; D and trimming were inferred from the DNA. The data contain 60,000 to 75,000 clones, 85% to 90% of them singletons. This TCR was sampled from a female donor in good health and CMV-seronegative. The sample was PBMCs.

This chain's CDR3 is CASSSNKRNTEAFF. CDR3 bases: TGTGCCAGCAGTTCAAATAAGAGGAACACTGAAGCTTTCTTT. The rearrangement joins TRBV6-5 to TRBJ1-1; D gene ambiguous. Between the trimmed V and J ends, which lost 4 bases and 1 base, there was a span of 10 bases. CDR1 and CDR2 (germline): MNHEY, SVGAGI. The CDR3 spans 14 residues.